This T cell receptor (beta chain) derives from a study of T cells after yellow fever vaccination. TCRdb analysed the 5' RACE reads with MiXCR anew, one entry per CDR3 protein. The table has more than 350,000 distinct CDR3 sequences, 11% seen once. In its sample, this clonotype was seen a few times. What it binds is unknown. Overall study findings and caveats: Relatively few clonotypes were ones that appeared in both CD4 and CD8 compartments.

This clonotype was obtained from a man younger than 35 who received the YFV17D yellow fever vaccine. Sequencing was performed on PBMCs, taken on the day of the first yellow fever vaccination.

The CDR3 is CATSRGLDRDSYNEQFF. The CDR3 coding sequence is TGTGCCACCAGCAGAGGGTTGGACAGGGACTCCTACAATGAGCAGTTCTTC. The V call is TRBV15, the J call TRBJ2-1; 8 bases map to TRBD1. The CDR3 is made up of 17 amino acids. Germline CDR1 LNHNV, CDR2 YYDKDF (reference sequence). V was clipped by 1 base and J by 0 bases; unmatched bases: 5.